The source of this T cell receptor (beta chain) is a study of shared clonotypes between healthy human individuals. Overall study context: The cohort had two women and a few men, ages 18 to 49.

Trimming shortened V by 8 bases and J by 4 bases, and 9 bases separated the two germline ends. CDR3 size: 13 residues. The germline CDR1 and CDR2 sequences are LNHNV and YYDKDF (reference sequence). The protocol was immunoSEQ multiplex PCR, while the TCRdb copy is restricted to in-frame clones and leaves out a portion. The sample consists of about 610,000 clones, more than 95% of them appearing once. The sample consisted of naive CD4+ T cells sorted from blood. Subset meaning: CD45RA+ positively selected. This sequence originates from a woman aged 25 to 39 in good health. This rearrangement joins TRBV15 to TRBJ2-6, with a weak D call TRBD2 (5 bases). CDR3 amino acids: CATRGSGANVLTF. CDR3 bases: TGTGCCACCCGGGGATCCGGGGCCAACGTCCTGACTTTC.